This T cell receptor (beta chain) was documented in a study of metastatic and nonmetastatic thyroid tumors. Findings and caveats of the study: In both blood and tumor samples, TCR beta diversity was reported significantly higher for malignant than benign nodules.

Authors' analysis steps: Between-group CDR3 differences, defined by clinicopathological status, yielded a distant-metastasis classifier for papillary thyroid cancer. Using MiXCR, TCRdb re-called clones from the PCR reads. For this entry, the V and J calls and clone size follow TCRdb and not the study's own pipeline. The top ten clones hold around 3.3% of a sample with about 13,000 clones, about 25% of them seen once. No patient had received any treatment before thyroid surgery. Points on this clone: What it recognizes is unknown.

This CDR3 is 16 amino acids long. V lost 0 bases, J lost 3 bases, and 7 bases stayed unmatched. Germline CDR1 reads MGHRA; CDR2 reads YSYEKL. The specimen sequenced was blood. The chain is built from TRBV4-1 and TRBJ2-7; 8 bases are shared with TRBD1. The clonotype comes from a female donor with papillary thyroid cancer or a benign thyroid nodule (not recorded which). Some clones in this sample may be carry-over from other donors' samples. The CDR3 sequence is CASSQDLYRGIYEQYF. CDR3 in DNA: TGCGCCAGCAGCCAAGATCTATACAGGGGGATCTACGAGCAGTACTTC.